One sample yielded the 3 T cell receptor beta chains listed below, sequenced in a study of beta chain features in type 1 diabetes. Study outcomes and limitations: Moderate yet significant TCRB CDR3 shortening was seen in Type 1 diabetes patients in all four CD4+ subsets.

All of the isolated RNA was reverse transcribed, so expressed TCRB transcripts were sequenced. Sequencing was performed with immunoSEQ multiplex PCR; in TCRdb, only in-frame clones are kept and a portion is missing. The sample yields some 330,000 clones, over 10% seen once. Their antigen targets remain unknown. Sample: naive CD4+ T cells from blood. The receptors were gathered from a woman younger than 30 with type 1 diabetes.

Remarks on this clone: Different DNA sequences within this sample yield the same CDR3. The rearrangement uses TRBV5-1 and TRBJ2-7; D is ambiguous. Between the trimmed V and J ends, which lost 0 bases and 4 bases, there was a span of 14 bases. This CDR3 spans 15 amino acids. Germline loops: CDR1 SGHRS, CDR2 YFSETQ. The CDR3 region is CASSLGGTAGYEQYF. For the CDR3, the DNA is TGCGCCAGCAGCTTGGGTGGTACAGCCGGATACGAGCAGTACTTC.

DNA of the CDR3: TGTGCCAGCAGCGTGGGACAGGGGTTCTACTACGAGCAGTACTTC. As protein: CASSVGQGFYYEQYF. The rearrangement uses TRBV7-2 and TRBJ2-7; TRBD1 aligns across 10 bases. The CDR3 runs 15 residues. CDR1 and CDR2 from the germline V gene are SGHTA and FQGNSA. Trimming cost V 5 bases and J 3 bases; bases outside gene matches: 7.

This clone was observed a few times. This rearrangement joins TRBV7-3 to TRBJ2-1; D is possibly TRBD1 (6 bases). The CDR3 length is 14 residues. With 5 bases removed from V and 8 bases from J, the gap between germline ends came to 16 bases. CDR1 and CDR2 (germline): SGHTA, FQGTGA. The chain's CDR3 is CASSPRQVRDEQFF. The CDR3 DNA is TGTGCCAGCAGCCCAAGACAGGTGAGGGATGAGCAGTTCTTC.